This T cell receptor (beta chain) derives from a study of cytomegalovirus exposure and HLA in healthy donors. General study findings and limits: The study labeled 180 or so TCR beta chains cytomegalovirus-associated.

This CDR3 region has 17 residues. The germline V gene has CDR1 MGHRA and CDR2 YSYEKL. Germline trimming cut 3 bases from V and 1 base from J; bases unmatched to any gene: 9. The PCR used 60 Vbeta and 13 Jbeta primers. Sequencing was performed with immunoSEQ multiplex PCR; in TCRdb, only in-frame clones are kept and a portion is missing. The data contain just over 200,000 clones, approximately 70% of them singletons. As regards this clone: The antigen is undetermined.

The TCR comes from a man aged 40-50 years in good health and CMV-seropositive. Sequences were obtained from PBMCs. The chain links TRBV4-1 to TRBJ1-5; TRBD1 agrees at 7 bases. The CDR3, as DNA: TGCGCCAGCAGCCAGCTACCAGCAGGGGGGAGCAATCAGCCCCAGCATTTT. This encodes CASSQLPAGGSNQPQHF.